The entry below gives a single TCR beta chain sequence along with its context. Its target is not known. Investigators divided CD4+ cells into CD45RA+ naive and CD45RA-negative memory subsets. TCRdb keeps only in-frame clones here, not all; method: immunoSEQ multiplex PCR. The sample consists of about 2.3 million clones, more than 80% of them appearing once. The sample belongs to a study of shared clonotypes between healthy human individuals. Study-wide points: In general, naive subsets displayed greater estimated richness than memory subsets did. With a few donors compared, around 4.7% of naive CD4 clonotypes were shared.

The CDR3 contains 20 residues. V was pared by 4 bases and J by 2 bases, with 16 bases of the junction left unmatched. Germline CDR1 is MNHNS and CDR2 is SASEGT. This sequence joins TRBV6-1 and TRBJ2-2; 10 bases are shared with TRBD2. The sequence was collected from a man aged 18 to 29 in good health. Some clones in this sample may be carry-over from other donors' samples. The sample taken for sequencing was naive CD4+ T cells from PBMCs. Subset of the sample: CD45RA+ positively selected. The CDR3 DNA reads as TGTGCCAGCAGTGCTAGAGGGGGACTAGCGAACCGGGTAAACACCGGGGAGCTGTTTTTT. Amino acid sequence: CASSARGGLANRVNTGELFF.